This is a list of T cell receptor beta chains from one sample in a study of metastatic and nonmetastatic thyroid tumors. TCRdb re-called the PCR reads with MiXCR. The data show roughly 19,000 clones, nearly 25% seen once. Source material: tumor tissue. All receptors come from a female donor with papillary thyroid cancer or a benign thyroid nodule (not recorded which). Some clones in this sample may be carry-over from other donors' samples. Both conserved end residues are part of each CDR3. The D gene is left open where the match is weak. Size tells how often a clone was seen (once, few, many) or the class of an expanded clone, and some rows leave it out.

v_call	j_call	clone_size	d_call	cdr3_aa	cdr3_nt
TRBV20-1	TRBJ1-1	NA	NA	CSAWDLLNTEAFF	TGCAGTGCTTGGGACCTTCTGAACACTGAAGCTTTCTTT
TRBV5-1	TRBJ1-4	NA	NA	CASSTDSSNEKLFF	TGCGCCAGCAGCACGGACAGTTCTAATGAAAAACTGTTTTTT
TRBV3-1	TRBJ2-7	NA	NA	CASSHLHEQYF	TGTGCCAGCAGCCATTTACACGAGCAGTACTTC
TRBV10-2	TRBJ2-1	NA	NA	CASRHNEQFF	TGCGCCAGCCGGCACAATGAGCAGTTCTTC
TRBV20-1	TRBJ2-1	NA	NA	CSAIEGSFGNEQFF	TGCAGTGCTATAGAGGGCTCCTTTGGAAATGAGCAGTTCTTC
TRBV19	TRBJ2-3	many	TRBD1	CASSLTGTAVSNTQYF	TGTGCCAGCAGCTTAACCGGGACAGCGGTTTCTAATACGCAGTATTTT
TRBV20-1	TRBJ2-1	NA	TRBD2	CSAGTSGSVRQFF	TGCAGTGCTGGGACTAGCGGAAGTGTGAGGCAGTTCTTC
TRBV18	TRBJ2-4	medium-sized	NA	CASSPGGAGSKNIQYF	TGTGCCAGCTCACCAGGAGGGGCAGGCTCAAAAAACATTCAGTACTTC
TRBV18	TRBJ2-7	NA	NA	CASSPRGRGLKDEQYF	TGTGCCAGCTCACCACGAGGAAGGGGTCTAAAGGACGAGCAGTACTTC
TRBV28	TRBJ1-1	NA	NA	CSLRGEGYTEAFF	TGTTCACTAAGAGGGGAAGGTTACACTGAAGCTTTCTTT
TRBV4-1	TRBJ1-2	medium-sized	NA	CASSQDHNGYYGYTF	TGCGCCAGCAGCCAAGATCACAACGGCTACTATGGCTACACCTTC
TRBV6-2/TRBV6-3	TRBJ2-1	medium-sized	NA	CASSYFNEQFF	TGTGCCAGCAGTTACTTTAATGAGCAGTTCTTC
TRBV20-1	TRBJ2-1	NA	TRBD2	CSAKSGTSFVQFF	TGCAGTGCGAAGTCTGGGACTAGCTTTGTGCAGTTCTTC
TRBV4-1	TRBJ2-7	many	NA	CASSQDRVGLYEQYF	TGCGCCAGCAGCCAAGATCGGGTAGGTCTCTACGAGCAGTACTTC
TRBV6-2/TRBV6-3	TRBJ2-3	many	TRBD1	CASRTGVSGPSTDTQYF	TGTGCCAGCCGTACAGGGGTGAGCGGACCTAGCACAGATACGCAGTATTTT
TRBV6-1	TRBJ2-7	NA	NA	CASSGSHSRYEQYF	TGTGCCAGCAGTGGCTCCCATTCCCGCTACGAGCAGTACTTC
TRBV20-1	TRBJ2-6	NA	NA	CSSRDPYGHSGANVLTF	TGCAGTTCTAGAGATCCTTATGGACACTCTGGGGCTAACGTCCTGACTTTC
TRBV18	TRBJ2-5	many	TRBD1	CASSPGQGGETQYF	TGTGCCAGCTCACCGGGACAGGGTGGAGAGACCCAGTACTTC
TRBV20-1	TRBJ2-1	many	NA	CSARRGTGAYNEQFF	TGCAGTGCTAGGCGAGGGACCGGGGCCTACAATGAGCAGTTCTTC
TRBV20-1	TRBJ2-1	many	NA	CSARAGVGNEQFF	TGCAGTGCTAGGGCAGGGGTGGGCAATGAGCAGTTCTTC
TRBV30	TRBJ2-3	many	NA	CAWRVAVASTQYF	TGTGCCTGGAGGGTAGCAGTAGCGAGTACGCAGTATTTT
TRBV5-6	TRBJ2-1	many	NA	CASSLLDGPYNEQFF	TGTGCCAGCAGCTTGTTAGACGGTCCCTACAATGAGCAGTTCTTC